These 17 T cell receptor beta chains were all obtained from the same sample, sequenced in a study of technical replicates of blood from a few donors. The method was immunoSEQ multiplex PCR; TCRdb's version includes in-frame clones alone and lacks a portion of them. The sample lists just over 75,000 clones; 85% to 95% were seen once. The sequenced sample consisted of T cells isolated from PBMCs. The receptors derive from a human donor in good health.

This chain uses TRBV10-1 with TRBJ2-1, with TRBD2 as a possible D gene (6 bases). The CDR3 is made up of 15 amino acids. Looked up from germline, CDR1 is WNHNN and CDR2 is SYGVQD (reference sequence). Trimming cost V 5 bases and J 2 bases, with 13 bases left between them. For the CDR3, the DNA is TGCGCCAGCAGTCCTGGGACTTCCCCCTACAATGAGCAGTTCTTC. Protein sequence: CASSPGTSPYNEQFF.

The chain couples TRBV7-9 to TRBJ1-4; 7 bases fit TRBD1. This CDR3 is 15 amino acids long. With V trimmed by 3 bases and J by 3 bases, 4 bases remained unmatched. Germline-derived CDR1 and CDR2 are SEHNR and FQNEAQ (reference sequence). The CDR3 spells CASSFPGQSNEKLFF. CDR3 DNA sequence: TGTGCCAGCAGCTTCCCGGGACAGTCTAATGAAAAACTGTTTTTT.

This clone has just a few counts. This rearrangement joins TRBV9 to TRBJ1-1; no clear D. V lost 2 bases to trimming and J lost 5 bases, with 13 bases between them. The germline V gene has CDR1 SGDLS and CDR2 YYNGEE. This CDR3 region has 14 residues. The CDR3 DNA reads TGTGCCAGCAGCGTGGTGGGTACGGAGACTGAAGCTTTCTTT. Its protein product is CASSVVGTETEAFF.

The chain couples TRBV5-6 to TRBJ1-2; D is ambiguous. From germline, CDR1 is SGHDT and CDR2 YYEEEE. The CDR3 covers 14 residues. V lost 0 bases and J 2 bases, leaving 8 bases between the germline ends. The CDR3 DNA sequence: TGTGCCAGCAGCTTGGGGGCCGGAAACTATGGCTACACCTTC. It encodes CASSLGAGNYGYTF. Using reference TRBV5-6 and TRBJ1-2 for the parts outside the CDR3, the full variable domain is DAGVTQSPTHLIKTRGQQVTLRCSPKSGHDTVSWYQQALGQGPQFIFQYYEEEERQRGNFPDRFSGHQFPNYSSELNVNALLLGDSALYLCASSLGAGNYGYTFGSGTRLTVV.

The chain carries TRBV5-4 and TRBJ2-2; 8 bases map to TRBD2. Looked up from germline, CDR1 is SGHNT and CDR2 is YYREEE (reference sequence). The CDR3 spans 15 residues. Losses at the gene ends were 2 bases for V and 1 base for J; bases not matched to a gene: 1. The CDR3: CASSFAGGNTGELFF. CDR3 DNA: TGTGCCAGCAGCTTCGCGGGAGGGAACACCGGGGAGCTGTTTTTT.

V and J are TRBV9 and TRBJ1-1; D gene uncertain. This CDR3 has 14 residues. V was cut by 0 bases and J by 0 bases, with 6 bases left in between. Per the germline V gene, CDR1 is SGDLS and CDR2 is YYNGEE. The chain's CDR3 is CASSVDVMNTEAFF. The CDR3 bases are TGTGCCAGCAGCGTAGATGTCATGAACACTGAAGCTTTCTTT.

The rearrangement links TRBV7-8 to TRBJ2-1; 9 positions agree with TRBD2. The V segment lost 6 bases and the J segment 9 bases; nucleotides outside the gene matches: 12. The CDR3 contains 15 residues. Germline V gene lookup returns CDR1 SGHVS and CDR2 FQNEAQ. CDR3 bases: TGTGCCAGCAGGATTAGCGGGAGTGGTTGGGCTGAGCAGTTCTTC. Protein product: CASRISGSGWAEQFF.

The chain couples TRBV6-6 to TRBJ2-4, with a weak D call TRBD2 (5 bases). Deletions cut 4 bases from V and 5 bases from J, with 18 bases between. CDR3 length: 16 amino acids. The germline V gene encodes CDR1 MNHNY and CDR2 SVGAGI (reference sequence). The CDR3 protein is CASSSLTTEGENIQYF. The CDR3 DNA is TGTGCCAGCAGTTCCCTAACTACAGAGGGAGAAAACATTCAGTACTTC.

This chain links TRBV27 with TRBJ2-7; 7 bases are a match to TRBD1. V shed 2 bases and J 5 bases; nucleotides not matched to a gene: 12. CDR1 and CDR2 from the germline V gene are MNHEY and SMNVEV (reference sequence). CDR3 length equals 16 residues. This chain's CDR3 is CASSLLLTGRSDEQYF. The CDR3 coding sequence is TGTGCCAGCAGTTTACTCTTGACAGGGCGGTCAGACGAGCAGTACTTC.

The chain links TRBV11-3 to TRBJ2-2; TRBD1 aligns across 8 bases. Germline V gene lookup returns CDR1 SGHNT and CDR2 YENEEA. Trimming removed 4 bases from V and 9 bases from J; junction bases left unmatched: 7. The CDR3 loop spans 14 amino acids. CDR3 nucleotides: TGTGCCAGCAGCTCGGACAGGGAGTTAAGGGAGCTGTTTTTT. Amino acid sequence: CASSSDRELRELFF.

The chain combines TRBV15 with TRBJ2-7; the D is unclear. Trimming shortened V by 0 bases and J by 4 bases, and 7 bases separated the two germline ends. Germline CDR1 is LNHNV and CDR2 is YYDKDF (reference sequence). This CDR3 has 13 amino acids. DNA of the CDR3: TGTGCCACCAGCAGAGATGGCGGATACGAGCAGTACTTC. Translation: CATSRDGGYEQYF.

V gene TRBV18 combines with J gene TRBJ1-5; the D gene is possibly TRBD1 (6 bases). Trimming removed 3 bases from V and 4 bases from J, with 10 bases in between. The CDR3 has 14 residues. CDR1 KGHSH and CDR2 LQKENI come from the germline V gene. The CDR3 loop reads CASSPLDSNQPQHF. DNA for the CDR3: TGTGCCAGCTCACCCCTGGACAGTAATCAGCCCCAGCATTTT.

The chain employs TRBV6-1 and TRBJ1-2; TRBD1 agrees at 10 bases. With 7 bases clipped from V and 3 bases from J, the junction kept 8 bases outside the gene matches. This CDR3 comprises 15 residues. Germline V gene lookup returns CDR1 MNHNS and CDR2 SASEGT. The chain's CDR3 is CASNLDGTGDYGYTF. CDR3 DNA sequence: TGTGCCAGCAATCTTGACGGGACAGGGGACTATGGCTACACCTTC.

The CDR3 here is CASSLAERGEKLFF. CDR3 DNA sequence: TGTGCCAGCAGCTTGGCCGAACGGGGTGAAAAACTGTTTTTT. The V call is TRBV5-4, the J call TRBJ1-4; no reliable D call. V lost 0 bases to trimming and J lost 7 bases, with 10 bases between them. This CDR3 has 14 residues. CDR1 is SGHNT and CDR2 is YYREEE in the germline V gene (reference sequence).

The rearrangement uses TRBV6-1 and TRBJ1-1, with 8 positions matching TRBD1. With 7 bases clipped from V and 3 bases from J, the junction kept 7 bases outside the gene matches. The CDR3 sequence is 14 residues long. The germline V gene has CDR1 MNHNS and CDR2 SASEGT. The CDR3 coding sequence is TGTGCCAGCACTCGTGGGACAGGAGACACTGAAGCTTTCTTT. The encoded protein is CASTRGTGDTEAFF.

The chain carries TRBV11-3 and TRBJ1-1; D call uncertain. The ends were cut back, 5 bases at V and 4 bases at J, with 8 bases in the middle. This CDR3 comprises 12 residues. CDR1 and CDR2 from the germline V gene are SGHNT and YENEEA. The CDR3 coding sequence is TGTGCCAGCAGCCGCCCCGGCACTGAAGCTTTCTTT. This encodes CASSRPGTEAFF.

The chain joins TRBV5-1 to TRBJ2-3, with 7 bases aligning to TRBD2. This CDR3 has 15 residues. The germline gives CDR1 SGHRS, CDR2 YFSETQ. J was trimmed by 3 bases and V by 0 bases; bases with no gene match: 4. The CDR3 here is CASSLVAGSTDTQYF. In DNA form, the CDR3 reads TGCGCCAGCAGCTTGGTAGCGGGCTCTACAGATACGCAGTATTTT.